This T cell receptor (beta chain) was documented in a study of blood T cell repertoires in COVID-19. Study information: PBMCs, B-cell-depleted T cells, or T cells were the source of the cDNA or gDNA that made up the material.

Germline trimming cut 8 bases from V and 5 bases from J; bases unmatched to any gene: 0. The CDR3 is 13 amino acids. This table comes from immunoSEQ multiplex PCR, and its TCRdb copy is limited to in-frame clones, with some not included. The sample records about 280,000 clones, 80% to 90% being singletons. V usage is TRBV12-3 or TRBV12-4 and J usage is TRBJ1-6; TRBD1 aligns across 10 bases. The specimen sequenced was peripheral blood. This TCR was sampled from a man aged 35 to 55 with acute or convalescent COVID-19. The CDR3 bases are TGTGCCAGCGGGACAGGGGATAATTCACCCCTCCACTTT. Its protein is CASGTGDNSPLHF.